This T cell receptor beta chain was identified during a study of shared clonotypes between healthy human individuals. Germline-derived CDR1 and CDR2 are KGHSH and LQKENI. Trimming pared 3 bases from V and 5 bases from J, leaving 14 bases between. There are 15 residues in the CDR3. It was into CD45RA+ naive and CD45RA-negative memory subsets that the CD4+ cells were split. Study-wide points: Clonotypes shared by all four sorted-subset donors had higher generation probabilities than non-shared clonotypes.

On this clone: No antigen is known for it.

Assay used: immunoSEQ multiplex PCR; TCRdb lists only in-frame clones, some missing. Of under 1,900,000 clones in the sample, 98% are singletons; the top ten hold approximately 0.4%. Sequencing was performed on naive CD4+ T cells sorted from blood. Subset indicated: CD45RA+ positively selected. The chain uses TRBV18 and TRBJ2-1; D is ambiguous. The origin of this receptor is a man aged 25 to 40 in good health. This CDR3 reads CASSPASPGNNEQFF. Here the CDR3 DNA reads TGTGCCAGCTCACCGGCGTCCCCAGGCAACAATGAGCAGTTCTTC. The variable domain in full, with the rest retrieved from reference TRBV18 and TRBJ2-1, is NAGVMQNPRHLVRRRGQEARLRCSPMKGHSHVYWYRQLPEEGLKFMVYLQKENIIDESGMPKERFSAEFPKEGPSILRIQQVVRGDSAAYFCASSPASPGNNEQFFGPGTRLTVL.